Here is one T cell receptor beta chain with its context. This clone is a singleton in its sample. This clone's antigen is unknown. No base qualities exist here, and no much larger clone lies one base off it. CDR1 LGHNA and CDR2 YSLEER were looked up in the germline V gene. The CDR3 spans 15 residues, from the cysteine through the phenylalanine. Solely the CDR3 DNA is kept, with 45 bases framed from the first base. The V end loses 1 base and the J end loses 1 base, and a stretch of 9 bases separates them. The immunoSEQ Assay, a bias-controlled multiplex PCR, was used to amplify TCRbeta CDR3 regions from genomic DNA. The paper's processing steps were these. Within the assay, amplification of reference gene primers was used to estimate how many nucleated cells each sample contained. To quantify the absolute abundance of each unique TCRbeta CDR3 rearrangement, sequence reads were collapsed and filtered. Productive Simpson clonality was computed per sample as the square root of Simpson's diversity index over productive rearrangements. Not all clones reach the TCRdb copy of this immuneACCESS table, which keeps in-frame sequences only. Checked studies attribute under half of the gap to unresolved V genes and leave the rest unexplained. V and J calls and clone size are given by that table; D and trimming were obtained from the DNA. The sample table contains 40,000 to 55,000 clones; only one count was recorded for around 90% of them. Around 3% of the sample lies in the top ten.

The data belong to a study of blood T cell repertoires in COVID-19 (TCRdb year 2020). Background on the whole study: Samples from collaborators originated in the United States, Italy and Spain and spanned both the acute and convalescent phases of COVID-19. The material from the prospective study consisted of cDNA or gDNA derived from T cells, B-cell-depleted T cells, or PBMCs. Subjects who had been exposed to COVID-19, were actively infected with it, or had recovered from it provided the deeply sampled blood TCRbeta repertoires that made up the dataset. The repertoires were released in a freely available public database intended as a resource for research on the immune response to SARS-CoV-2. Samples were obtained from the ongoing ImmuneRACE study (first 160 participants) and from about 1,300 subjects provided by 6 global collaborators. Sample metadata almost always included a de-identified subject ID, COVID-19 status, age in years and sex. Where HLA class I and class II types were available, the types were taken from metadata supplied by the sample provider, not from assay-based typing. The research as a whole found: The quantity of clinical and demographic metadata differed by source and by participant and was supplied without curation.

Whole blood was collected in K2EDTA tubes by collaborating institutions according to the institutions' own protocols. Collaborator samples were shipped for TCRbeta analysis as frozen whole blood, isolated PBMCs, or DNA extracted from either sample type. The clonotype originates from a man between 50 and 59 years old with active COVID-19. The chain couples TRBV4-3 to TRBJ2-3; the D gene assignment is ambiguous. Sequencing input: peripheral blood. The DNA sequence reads TGCGCCAGCAGCCAAGGGAGTGCTGGCACAGATACGCAGTATTTT. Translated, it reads CASSQGSAGTDTQYF.